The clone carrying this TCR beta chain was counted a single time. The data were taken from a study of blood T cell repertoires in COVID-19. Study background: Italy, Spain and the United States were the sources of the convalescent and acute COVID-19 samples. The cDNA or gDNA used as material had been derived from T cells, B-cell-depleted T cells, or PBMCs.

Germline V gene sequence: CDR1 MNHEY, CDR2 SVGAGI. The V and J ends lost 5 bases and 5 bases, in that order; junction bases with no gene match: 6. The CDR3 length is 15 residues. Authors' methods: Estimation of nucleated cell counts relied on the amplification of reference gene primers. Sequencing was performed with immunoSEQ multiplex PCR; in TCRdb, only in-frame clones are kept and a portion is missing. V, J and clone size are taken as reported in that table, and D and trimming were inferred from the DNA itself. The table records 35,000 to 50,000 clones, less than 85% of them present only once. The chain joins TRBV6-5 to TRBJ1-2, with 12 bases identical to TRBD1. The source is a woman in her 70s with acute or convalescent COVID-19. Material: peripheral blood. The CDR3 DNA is TGTGCCAGCAGTACCCCGGGACAGGGGGCATATGGCTACACCTTC. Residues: CASSTPGQGAYGYTF.